This T cell receptor beta chain was documented in a study of cytomegalovirus exposure and HLA in healthy donors. The PCR contained 60 Vbeta and 13 Jbeta primers. Here immunoSEQ multiplex PCR was the method, and the copy in TCRdb shows in-frame clones only, minus some. Seen here are more than 100,000 clones, 80% observed once, and the top ten hold 1%. Trimming left V 0 bases short and J 5 bases short, with 13 bases between. This CDR3 contains 15 residues. Germline V CDR1 and CDR2: LGHNA, YNFKEQ. Sequencing was carried out using PBMCs. V gene TRBV4-2 combines with J gene TRBJ1-2; D uncertain. This TCR derives from a middle-aged man in good health and CMV-seronegative. CDR3 amino acids: CASSQEFTERYGYTF. The CDR3 nucleotides are TGTGCCAGCAGCCAAGAATTCACAGAAAGATATGGCTACACCTTC.